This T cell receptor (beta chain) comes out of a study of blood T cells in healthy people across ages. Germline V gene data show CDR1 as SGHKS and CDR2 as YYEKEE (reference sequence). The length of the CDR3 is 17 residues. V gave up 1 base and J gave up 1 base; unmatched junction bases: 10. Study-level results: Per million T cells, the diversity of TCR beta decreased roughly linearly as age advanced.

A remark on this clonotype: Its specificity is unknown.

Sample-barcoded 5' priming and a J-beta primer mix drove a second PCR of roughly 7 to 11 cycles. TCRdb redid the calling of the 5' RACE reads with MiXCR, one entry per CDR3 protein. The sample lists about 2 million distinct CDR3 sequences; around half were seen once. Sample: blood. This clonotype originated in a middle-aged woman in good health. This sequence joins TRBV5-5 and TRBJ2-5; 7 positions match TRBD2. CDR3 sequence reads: CASSLSGASGPQETQYF. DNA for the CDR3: TGTGCCAGCAGCTTGAGCGGGGCTAGCGGACCCCAAGAGACCCAGTACTTC.